Reported below is one T cell receptor beta chain. Relative to the germline gene, one junction end is altered; a read error may explain this. This sample is part of a study of T-cell reconstitution after alpha-beta-depleted transplantation in children. Unique molecular identifiers were built into the TCRbeta library. Each CDR3 protein is one row after TCRdb ran MiXCR on the PCR reads. Seen here are about 47,000 distinct CDR3 sequences, around 53% observed once, and the top ten hold less than 45%. The clonotype originates from a boy under two years old with SCID, due to receive a stem cell transplant. Source: peripheral blood, taken before TCRalphabeta/CD19-depleted stem cell transplant.

As DNA, the CDR3 is TGTGCCTGCAGCTTGTACGGGGGGCTGGGAGATACGCAGTATTTT. Amino acid sequence: CACSLYGGLGDTQYF. The V call is TRBV5-6, the J call TRBJ2-3; D might be TRBD2 (7 bases). This CDR3 is 15 amino acids long. Germline loops: CDR1 SGHDT, CDR2 YYEEEE.